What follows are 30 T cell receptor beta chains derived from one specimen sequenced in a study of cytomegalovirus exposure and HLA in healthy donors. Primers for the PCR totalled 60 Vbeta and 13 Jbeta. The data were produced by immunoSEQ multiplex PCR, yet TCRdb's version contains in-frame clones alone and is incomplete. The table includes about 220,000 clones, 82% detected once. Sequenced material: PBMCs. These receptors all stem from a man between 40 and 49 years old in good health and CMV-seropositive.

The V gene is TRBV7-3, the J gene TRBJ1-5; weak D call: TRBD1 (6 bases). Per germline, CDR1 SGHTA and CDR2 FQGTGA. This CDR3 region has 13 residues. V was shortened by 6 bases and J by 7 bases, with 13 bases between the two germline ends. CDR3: CASSSTGGQPQHF. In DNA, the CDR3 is TGTGCCAGCAGTTCAACGGGGGGCCAGCCCCAGCATTTT.

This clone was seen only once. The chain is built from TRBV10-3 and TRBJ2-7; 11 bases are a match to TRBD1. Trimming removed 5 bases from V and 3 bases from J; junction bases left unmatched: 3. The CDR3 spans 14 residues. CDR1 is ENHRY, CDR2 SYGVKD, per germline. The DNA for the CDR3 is TGTGCCATCAGTACGGGACAGGGGGACTACGAGCAGTACGTC. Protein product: CAISTGQGDYEQYV.

CDR3 nucleotides: TGTGCCAGCAAACTAGCGGGAGGGAGCTACGAGCAGTACTTC. Amino acids: CASKLAGGSYEQYF. The gene calls are TRBV2 and TRBJ2-7; 13 bases map to TRBD2. The germline gives CDR1 SNHLY, CDR2 FYNNEI. This CDR3 is 14 amino acids long. The ends lost 7 bases at V and 3 bases at J; junction bases unmatched: 3.

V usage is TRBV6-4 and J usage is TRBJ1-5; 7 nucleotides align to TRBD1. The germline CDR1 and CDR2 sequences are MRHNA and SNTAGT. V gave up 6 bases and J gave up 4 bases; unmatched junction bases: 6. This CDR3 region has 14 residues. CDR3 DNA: TGTGCCAGCAGAGAAGACAGGGCAAATCAGCCCCAGCATTTT. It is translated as CASREDRANQPQHF.

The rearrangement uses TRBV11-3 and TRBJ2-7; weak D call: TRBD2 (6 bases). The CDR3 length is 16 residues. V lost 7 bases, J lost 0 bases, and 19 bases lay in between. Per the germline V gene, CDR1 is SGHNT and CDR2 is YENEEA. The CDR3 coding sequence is TGTGCCAGCACCCCTGTCTCGGCGGGACTCTCCTACGAGCAGTACGTC. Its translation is CASTPVSAGLSYEQYV.

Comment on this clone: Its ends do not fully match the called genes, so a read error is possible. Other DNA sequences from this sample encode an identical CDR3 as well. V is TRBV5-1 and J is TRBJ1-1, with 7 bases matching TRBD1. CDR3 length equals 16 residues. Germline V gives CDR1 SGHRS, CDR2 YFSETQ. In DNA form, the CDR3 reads TGTGCCAGCAGCACCCATGAGACAGGGTTGAACACTGAAGCTTTCTTT. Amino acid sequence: CASSTHETGLNTEAFF.

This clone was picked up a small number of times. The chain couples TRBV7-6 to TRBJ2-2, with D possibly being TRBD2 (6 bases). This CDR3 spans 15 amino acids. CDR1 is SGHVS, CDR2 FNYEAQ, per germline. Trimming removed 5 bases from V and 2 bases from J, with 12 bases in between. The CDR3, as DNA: TGTGCCAGCAGCGCCGGGACTCCAAACACCGGGGAGCTGTTTTTT. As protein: CASSAGTPNTGELFF. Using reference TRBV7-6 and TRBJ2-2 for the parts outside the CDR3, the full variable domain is GAGVSQSPRYKVTKRGQDVALRCDPISGHVSLYWYRQALGQGPEFLTYFNYEAQQDKSGLPNDRFSAERPEGSISTLTIQRTEQRDSAMYRCASSAGTPNTGELFFGEGSRLTVL.

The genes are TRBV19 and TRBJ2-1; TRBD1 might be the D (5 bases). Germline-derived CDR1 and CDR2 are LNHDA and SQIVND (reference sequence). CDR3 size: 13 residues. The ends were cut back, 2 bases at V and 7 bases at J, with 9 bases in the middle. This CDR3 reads CASSIQGFNEQFF. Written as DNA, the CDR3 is TGTGCCAGTAGTATACAGGGTTTTAATGAGCAGTTCTTC.

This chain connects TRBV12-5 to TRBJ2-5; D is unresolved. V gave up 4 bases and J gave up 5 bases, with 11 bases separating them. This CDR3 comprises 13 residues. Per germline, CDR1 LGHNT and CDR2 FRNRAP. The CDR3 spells CASGYETLETQYF. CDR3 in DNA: TGTGCTAGTGGTTATGAGACTCTGGAGACCCAGTACTTC.

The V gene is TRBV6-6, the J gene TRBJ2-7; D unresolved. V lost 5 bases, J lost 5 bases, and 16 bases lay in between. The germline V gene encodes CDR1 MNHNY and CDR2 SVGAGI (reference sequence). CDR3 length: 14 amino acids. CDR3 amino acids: CASSEAAPRNEQYF. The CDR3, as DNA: TGTGCCAGCAGTGAGGCCGCCCCCCGGAACGAGCAGTACTTC.

The CDR3 loop is CASSFRQGTPDTQYF. The CDR3 DNA follows: TGTGCCAGCAGCTTCCGACAGGGGACGCCAGATACGCAGTATTTT. The rearrangement links TRBV7-9 to TRBJ2-3; TRBD1 agrees at 8 bases. From germline, CDR1 is SEHNR and CDR2 FQNEAQ (reference sequence). V was pared by 3 bases and J by 4 bases, with 6 bases of the junction left unmatched. The CDR3 covers 15 residues.

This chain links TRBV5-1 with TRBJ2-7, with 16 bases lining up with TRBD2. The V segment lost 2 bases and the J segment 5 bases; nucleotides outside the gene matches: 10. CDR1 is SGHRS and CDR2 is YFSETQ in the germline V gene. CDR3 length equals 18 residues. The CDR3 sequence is CASSLRGTSGRASDEQYF. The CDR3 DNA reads TGCGCCAGCAGCTTACGGGGGACTAGCGGGAGGGCCTCGGACGAGCAGTACTTC.

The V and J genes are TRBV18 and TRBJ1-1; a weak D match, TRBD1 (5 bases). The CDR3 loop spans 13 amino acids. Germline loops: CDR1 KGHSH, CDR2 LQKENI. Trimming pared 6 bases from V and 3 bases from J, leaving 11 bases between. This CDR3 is CASSPWGDTEAFF. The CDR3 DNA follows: TGTGCCAGCTCCCCCTGGGGCGACACTGAAGCTTTCTTT.

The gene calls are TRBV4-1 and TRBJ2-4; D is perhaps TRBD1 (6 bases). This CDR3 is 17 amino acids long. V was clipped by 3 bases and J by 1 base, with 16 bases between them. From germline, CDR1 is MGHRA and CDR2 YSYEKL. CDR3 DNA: TGCGCCAGCAGCCACCCGACAGGCCGAGGGGCCAAAAACATTCAGTACTTC. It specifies CASSHPTGRGAKNIQYF.

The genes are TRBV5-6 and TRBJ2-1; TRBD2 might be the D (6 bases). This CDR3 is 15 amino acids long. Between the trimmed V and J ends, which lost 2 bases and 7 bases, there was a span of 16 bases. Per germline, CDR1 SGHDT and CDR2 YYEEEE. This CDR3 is CASSFGSAGGNEQFF. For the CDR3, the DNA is TGTGCCAGCAGCTTCGGATCAGCGGGTGGGAATGAGCAGTTCTTC.

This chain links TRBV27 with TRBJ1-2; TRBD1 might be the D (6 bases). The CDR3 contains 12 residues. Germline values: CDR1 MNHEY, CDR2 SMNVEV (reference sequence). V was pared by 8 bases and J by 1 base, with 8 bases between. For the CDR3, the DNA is TGTGCCAGCTGGGGGCGTAACTATGGCTACACCTTC. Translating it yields CASWGRNYGYTF.

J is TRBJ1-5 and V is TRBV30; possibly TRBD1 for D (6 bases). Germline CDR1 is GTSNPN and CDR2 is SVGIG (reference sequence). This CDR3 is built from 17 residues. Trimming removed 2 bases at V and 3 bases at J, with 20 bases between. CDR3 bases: TGTGCCTGGAGTCCCCCTAAAGGGGGTGTCCCCAATCAGCCCCAGCATTTT. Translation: CAWSPPKGGVPNQPQHF.

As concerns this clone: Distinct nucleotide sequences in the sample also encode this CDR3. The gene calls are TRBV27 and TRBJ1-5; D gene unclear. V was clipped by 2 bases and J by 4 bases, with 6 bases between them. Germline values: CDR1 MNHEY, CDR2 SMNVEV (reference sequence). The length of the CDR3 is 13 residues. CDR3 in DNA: TGTGCCAGCAGTTTAGCGGGTAATCAGCCCCAGCATTTT. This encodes CASSLAGNQPQHF.

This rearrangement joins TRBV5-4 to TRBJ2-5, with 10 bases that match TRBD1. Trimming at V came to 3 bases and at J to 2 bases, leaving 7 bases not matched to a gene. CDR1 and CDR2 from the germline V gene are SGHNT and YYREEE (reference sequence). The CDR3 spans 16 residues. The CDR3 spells CASSSWDRGDQETQYF. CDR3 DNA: TGTGCCAGCAGCTCCTGGGACAGGGGTGATCAAGAGACCCAGTACTTC.

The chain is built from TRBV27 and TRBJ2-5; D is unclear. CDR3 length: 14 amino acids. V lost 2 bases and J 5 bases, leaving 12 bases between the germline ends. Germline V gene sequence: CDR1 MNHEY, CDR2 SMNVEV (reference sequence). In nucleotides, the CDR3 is TGTGCCAGCAGTTTACTCGGCCTGCGGGAGACCCAGTACTTC. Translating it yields CASSLLGLRETQYF.

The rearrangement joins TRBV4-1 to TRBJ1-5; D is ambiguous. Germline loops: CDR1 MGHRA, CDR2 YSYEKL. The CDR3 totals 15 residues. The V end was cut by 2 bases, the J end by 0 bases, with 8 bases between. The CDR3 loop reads CASSQQVNSNQPQHF. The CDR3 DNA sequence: TGCGCCAGCAGCCAACAGGTGAATAGCAATCAGCCCCAGCATTTT.

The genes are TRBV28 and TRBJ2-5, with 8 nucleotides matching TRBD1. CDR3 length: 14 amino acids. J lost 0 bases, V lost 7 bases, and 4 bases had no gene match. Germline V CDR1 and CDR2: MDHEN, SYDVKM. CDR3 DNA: TGTGCCAGCAATCGACAGGGGTACCAAGAGACCCAGTACTTC. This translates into CASNRQGYQETQYF.

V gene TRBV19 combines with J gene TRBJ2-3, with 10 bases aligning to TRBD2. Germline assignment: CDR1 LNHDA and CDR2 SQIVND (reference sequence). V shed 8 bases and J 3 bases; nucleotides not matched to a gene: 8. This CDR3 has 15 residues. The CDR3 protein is CASSRSGLATDTQYF. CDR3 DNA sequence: TGTGCCAGTTCCCGGTCGGGACTAGCGACAGATACGCAGTATTTT.

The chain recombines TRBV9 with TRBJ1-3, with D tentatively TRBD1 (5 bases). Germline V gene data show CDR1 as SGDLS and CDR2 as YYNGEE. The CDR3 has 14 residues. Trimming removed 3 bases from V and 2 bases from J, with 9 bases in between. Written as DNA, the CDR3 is TGTGCCAGCAGCGCTTTAGGGGCTGGAAACACCATATATTTT. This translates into CASSALGAGNTIYF.

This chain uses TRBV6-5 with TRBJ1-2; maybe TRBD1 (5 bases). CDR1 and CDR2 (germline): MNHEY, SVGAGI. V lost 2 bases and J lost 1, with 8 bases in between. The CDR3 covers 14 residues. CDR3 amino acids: CASSYGQRNYGYTF. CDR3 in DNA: TGTGCCAGCAGTTACGGACAACGTAACTATGGCTACACCTTC.

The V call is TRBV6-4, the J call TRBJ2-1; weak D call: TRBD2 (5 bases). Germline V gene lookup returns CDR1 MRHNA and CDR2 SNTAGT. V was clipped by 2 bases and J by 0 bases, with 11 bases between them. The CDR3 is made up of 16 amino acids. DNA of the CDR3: TGTGCCAGCAGTGACGGCGGACTTAGCTCCTACAATGAGCAGTTCTTC. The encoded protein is CASSDGGLSSYNEQFF.

As DNA, the CDR3 is TGCGCCAGCAGCGTTACTAGCGGGGTTACCAACAATGAGCAGTTCTTC. It is translated as CASSVTSGVTNNEQFF. The chain is built from TRBV5-1 and TRBJ2-1; 10 nucleotides line up with TRBD2. Germline CDR1 SGHRS, CDR2 YFSETQ. The V segment lost 4 bases and the J segment 5 bases; nucleotides outside the gene matches: 9. This CDR3 is 16 amino acids long.

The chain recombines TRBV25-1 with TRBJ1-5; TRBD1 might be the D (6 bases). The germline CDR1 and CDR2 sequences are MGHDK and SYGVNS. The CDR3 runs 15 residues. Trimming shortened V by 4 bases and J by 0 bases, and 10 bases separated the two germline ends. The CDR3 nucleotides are TGTGCCAGCAGTGTATCGACAGGTAGCAATCAGCCCCAGCATTTT. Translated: CASSVSTGSNQPQHF.

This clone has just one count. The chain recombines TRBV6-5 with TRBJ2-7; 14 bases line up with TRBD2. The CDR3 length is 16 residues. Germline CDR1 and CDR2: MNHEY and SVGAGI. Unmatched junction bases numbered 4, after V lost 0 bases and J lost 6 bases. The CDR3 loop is CASSYSGLAGVSEQYF. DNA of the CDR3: TGTGCCAGCAGTTACTCGGGACTAGCGGGAGTGAGCGAGCAGTACTTC.

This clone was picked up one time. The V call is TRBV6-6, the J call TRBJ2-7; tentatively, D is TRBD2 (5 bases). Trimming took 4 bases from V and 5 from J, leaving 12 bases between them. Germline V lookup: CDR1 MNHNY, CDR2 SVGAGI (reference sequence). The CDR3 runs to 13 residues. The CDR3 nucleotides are TGTGCCAGCAGTTCCTGGACTCGCGACGAGCAGTACTTC. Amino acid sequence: CASSSWTRDEQYF.